The 15 T cell receptor beta chains listed next were all sequenced from one sample in a study of long-term antiretroviral therapy in people with HIV. The immunoSEQ assay was v3.0, run at survey level. Assay: immunoSEQ multiplex PCR; the TCRdb copy retains only in-frame clones and omits some. The sample includes tens of thousands of clones, roughly 86% of them seen just once. This specimen consisted of unsorted PBMCs, obtained 0.8 years after starting antiretroviral therapy. The receptors stem from a woman aged 25 to 39 with HIV.

The chain has TRBV2 and TRBJ2-2; D might be TRBD1 or TRBD2, each matching 5 bases. Germline lookup yields CDR1 SNHLY and CDR2 FYNNEI. The CDR3 runs to 14 residues. Trimming left V 6 bases short and J 5 bases short, with 13 bases between. The CDR3 region has the DNA TGTGCCAGCAGCCCCGGGGCAGGAACCGGGGAGCTGTTTTTT. Translating it yields CASSPGAGTGELFF.

The rearrangement links TRBV7-8 to TRBJ2-5; D uncertain. Looked up from germline, CDR1 is SGHVS and CDR2 is FQNEAQ. Trimming stripped 1 base from V and 0 bases from J, with 12 bases between. This CDR3 has 16 amino acids. CDR3 nucleotide sequence: TGTGCCAGCAGCTTAGTACTCCCAGGATACCAAGAGACCCAGTACTTC. This translates into CASSLVLPGYQETQYF.

This clone was seen a few times. The chain is built from TRBV5-1 and TRBJ1-6; D gene uncertain. Trimming pared 0 bases from V and 6 bases from J, leaving 7 bases between. The length of the CDR3 is 14 residues. The V gene's germline CDR1 is SGHRS and CDR2 YFSETQ. The DNA for the CDR3 is TGCGCCAGCAGCTTGGTGGTCAGTAATTCACCCCTCCACTTT. Its protein is CASSLVVSNSPLHF.

The chain links TRBV7-2 to TRBJ2-7; D gene ambiguous. Germline CDR1 reads SGHTA; CDR2 reads FQGNSA. Between the trimmed V and J ends, which lost 1 base and 3 bases, there was a span of 7 bases. The length of the CDR3 is 13 residues. CDR3 sequence reads: CASSLGGGYEQYF. As DNA, the CDR3 is TGTGCCAGCAGCTTAGGGGGTGGCTACGAGCAGTACTTC.

The chain carries TRBV5-1 and TRBJ2-3, with a tentative D call TRBD1 (6 bases). The germline V gene has CDR1 SGHRS and CDR2 YFSETQ. V was shortened by 0 bases and J by 3 bases, with 11 bases between the two germline ends. The CDR3 loop spans 15 amino acids. The CDR3, as DNA: TGCGCCAGCAGCTTGGACAGGGCGAGAACAGATACGCAGTATTTT. Translating it yields CASSLDRARTDTQYF.

V and J are TRBV2 and TRBJ2-5; D uncertain. V was pared by 2 bases and J by 2 bases, with 9 bases between. This CDR3 contains 14 residues. The germline V gene has CDR1 SNHLY and CDR2 FYNNEI. The CDR3 region has the DNA TGTGCCAGCAGTGAATCGTCCGGGCAAGAGACCCAGTACTTC. This encodes CASSESSGQETQYF.

This clone was detected once. The gene calls are TRBV5-8 and TRBJ1-4; a weak D match, TRBD1 (5 bases). The CDR3 sequence is 16 residues long. Germline V gene data show CDR1 as SGHTS and CDR2 as YDEGEE. V lost 1 base, J lost 7 bases, and 17 bases lay in between. The CDR3 region has the DNA TGTGCCAGCAGCTTGTCGCGCCGGGCGGGGGGTGAAAAACTGTTTTTT. Translated: CASSLSRRAGGEKLFF. The full variable domain, rest sourced from reference TRBV5-8 and TRBJ1-4, is EAGVTQSPTHLIKTRGQQATLRCSPISGHTSVYWYQQALGLGLQFLLWYDEGEERNRGNFPPRFSGRQFPNYSSELNVNALELEDSALYLCASSLSRRAGGEKLFFGSGTQLSVL.

The chain has TRBV19 and TRBJ2-6; unclear D gene. The CDR3 is 11 residues long. V was clipped by 8 bases and J by 4 bases, with 3 bases between them. Germline V CDR1 and CDR2: LNHDA, SQIVND (reference sequence). The CDR3, as DNA: TGTGCCAGTCAGGGGGCCAACGTCCTGACTTTC. Its protein product is CASQGANVLTF.

The genes are TRBV9 and TRBJ2-1, with 9 bases identical to TRBD2. Germline values: CDR1 SGDLS, CDR2 YYNGEE. CDR3 length: 15 amino acids. V lost 4 bases to trimming and J lost 3 bases; unmatched junction nucleotides: 5. The CDR3 DNA sequence: TGTGCCAGCAGCCTTAGCGGGGGAAACTACAATGAGCAGTTCTTC. Its translation: CASSLSGGNYNEQFF.

The chain employs TRBV11-1 and TRBJ2-7, with 7 positions matching TRBD1. CDR3 length equals 13 residues. V trimming: 5 bases; J trimming: 3 bases; junction bases outside the gene matches: 4. Germline CDR1 SGHAT, CDR2 FQDESV (reference sequence). The CDR3 DNA reads TGTGCCAGCAGCGGGACAGAGTTCTACGAGCAGTACTTC. It is translated as CASSGTEFYEQYF.

The chain recombines TRBV7-2 with TRBJ2-7; tentative D call: TRBD2 (5 bases). CDR1 is SGHTA, CDR2 FQGNSA, per germline. The V gene lost 1 base and the J gene lost 5 bases, with 12 bases spanning the gap. This CDR3 comprises 14 residues. CDR3 region: CASSLGGIRNEQYV. CDR3 coding DNA: TGTGCCAGCAGCTTAGGAGGGATAAGAAACGAGCAGTACGTC.

The genes are TRBV10-3 and TRBJ1-5, with 10 bases lining up with TRBD1. V trimming: 8 bases; J trimming: 6 bases; junction bases outside the gene matches: 7. Germline CDR1 ENHRY, CDR2 SYGVKD. The CDR3 loop spans 14 amino acids. In DNA form, the CDR3 reads TGTGCCATCCGAGGGACAGGGGACGGTCAGCCCCAGCATTTT. Translating gives CAIRGTGDGQPQHF.

The sample holds a few counts of this clone. The V call is TRBV27, the J call TRBJ1-5, with 9 bases that match TRBD1. The CDR3 loop spans 17 amino acids. Germline CDR1 MNHEY, CDR2 SMNVEV (reference sequence). Trimming at V came to 4 bases and at J to 7 bases, leaving 14 bases not matched to a gene. The CDR3: CASSSRRDRESGQPQHF. The CDR3 region has the DNA TGTGCCAGCAGTTCCCGCCGGGACAGGGAATCTGGGCAGCCCCAGCATTTT.

The gene calls are TRBV29-1 and TRBJ1-6; possible D gene TRBD1, 5 bases. Trimming shortened V by 5 bases and J by 9 bases, and 14 bases separated the two germline ends. Germline values: CDR1 SQVTM, CDR2 ANQGSEA. The CDR3 extends over 13 amino acids. The chain's CDR3 is CSVSDSLGSPLHF. DNA of the CDR3: TGCAGCGTTTCAGACAGCCTCGGTTCACCCCTCCACTTT.

This clone has just a few counts. The rearrangement uses TRBV18 and TRBJ1-2, with D possibly TRBD1 on 6 matching bases. V lost 1 base and J lost 13, with 13 bases in between. Germline V lookup: CDR1 KGHSH, CDR2 LQKENI. The CDR3 spans 12 residues. This chain's CDR3 is CASSPQDRGPTF. DNA for the CDR3: TGTGCCAGCTCACCACAAGACCGGGGGCCCACCTTC.